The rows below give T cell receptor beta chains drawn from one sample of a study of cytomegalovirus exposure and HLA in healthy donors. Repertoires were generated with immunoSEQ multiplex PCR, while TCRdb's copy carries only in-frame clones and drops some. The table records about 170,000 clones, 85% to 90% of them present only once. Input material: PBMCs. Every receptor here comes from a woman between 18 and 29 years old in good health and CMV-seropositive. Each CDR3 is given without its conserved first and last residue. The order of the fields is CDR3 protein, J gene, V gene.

CDR3 protein: SVEPSASSYEQY
J gene: TRBJ2-7
V gene: TRBV29-1

CDR3 protein: AWTGQGSYGYT
J gene: TRBJ1-2
V gene: TRBV30

CDR3 protein: ASSDDSNYGYT
J gene: TRBJ1-2
V gene: TRBV7-9

CDR3 protein: ASSFFRDRVRGNQPQH
J gene: TRBJ1-5
V gene: TRBV27

CDR3 protein: ASSIGAKPQH
J gene: TRBJ1-5
V gene: TRBV19

CDR3 protein: ATRLAGTGELF
J gene: TRBJ2-2
V gene: TRBV2

CDR3 protein: ASSFPYEQY
J gene: TRBJ2-7
V gene: TRBV19

CDR3 protein: ASSLAQRVGAF
J gene: TRBJ1-1
V gene: TRBV7-9

CDR3 protein: ASSWVGGIEETQY
J gene: TRBJ2-5
V gene: TRBV27

CDR3 protein: ASSQGTNEKLF
J gene: TRBJ1-4
V gene: TRBV18

CDR3 protein: ASRDYGADEQF
J gene: TRBJ2-1
V gene: TRBV6-4

CDR3 protein: ASSPGLARDEQF
J gene: TRBJ2-1
V gene: TRBV6-5

CDR3 protein: ASESGTMQYEQF
J gene: TRBJ2-1
V gene: TRBV28

CDR3 protein: ASGTGHFYEQY
J gene: TRBJ2-7
V gene: TRBV28

CDR3 protein: ASSAGSGRGYSYNEQF
J gene: TRBJ2-1
V gene: TRBV10-1

CDR3 protein: ASRLTSGNYEQF
J gene: TRBJ2-1
V gene: TRBV5-1

CDR3 protein: ASSVEGVLWESGELF
J gene: TRBJ2-2
V gene: TRBV9

CDR3 protein: ASSWTGGYEQY
J gene: TRBJ2-7
V gene: TRBV6-5

CDR3 protein: ASSYGLRYNEQF
J gene: TRBJ2-1
V gene: TRBV6-6

CDR3 protein: SPGGTDTQY
J gene: TRBJ2-3
V gene: TRBV20-1

CDR3 protein: ASSGTSGLLNEQF
J gene: TRBJ2-1
V gene: TRBV7-9

CDR3 protein: ASSEGPGDEQY
J gene: TRBJ2-7
V gene: TRBV6-1

CDR3 protein: ASSIDRSGSYGYT
J gene: TRBJ1-2
V gene: TRBV19

CDR3 protein: ASGVGIADTQY
J gene: TRBJ2-3
V gene: TRBV12-5

CDR3 protein: TSSQLEEEGTGELF
J gene: TRBJ2-2
V gene: TRBV1

CDR3 protein: ASSLLDTDYNEQF
J gene: TRBJ2-1
V gene: TRBV27